This T cell receptor (beta chain) was documented in a study of cytomegalovirus exposure and HLA in healthy donors. Regarding the study as a whole: HLA allele associations emerged for roughly 17,000 TCR beta sequences in a later analysis, at 0.05 false discovery rate. The likely origin of a cluster of highly shared sequence variants was a sequencing artifact. Later, an analysis showed that TCR beta chains associated with HLA were more clonally expanded than others that were equally common. Most CMV-associated TCR beta chains appeared HLA-restricted in a later analysis.

V was pared by 5 bases and J by 2 bases, with 13 bases of the junction left unmatched. This CDR3 is built from 17 residues. Germline V gene data show CDR1 as MNHNS and CDR2 as SASEGT. About this clone: The antigen is not known.

It was with 60 Vbeta and 13 Jbeta primers that the PCR ran. Clones were read by immunoSEQ multiplex PCR, and TCRdb kept only the in-frame ones, dropping some. The table includes roughly 160,000 clones, over 80% detected once. Sequencing was carried out using PBMCs. The chain has TRBV6-1 and TRBJ2-5; 8 nucleotides match TRBD2. The sequence derives from a male donor in good health and CMV-seronegative. CDR3 sequence: CASSQGLIGGDQETQYF. The DNA of the CDR3 is TGTGCCAGCAGTCAAGGCCTAATCGGGGGGGATCAAGAGACCCAGTACTTC.